One sample yielded the 7 T cell receptor beta chains listed below, sequenced in a study of cytomegalovirus exposure and HLA in healthy donors. PCR involved 60 Vbeta and 13 Jbeta primers. The protocol was immunoSEQ multiplex PCR, while the TCRdb copy is restricted to in-frame clones and leaves out a portion. Here the sample spans about 190,000 clones, 80% to 85% being singletons. Material: PBMCs. These receptors came from a young woman in good health and CMV-seropositive.

This clone was counted once. The sample holds other DNA sequences that translate to the same CDR3. This chain joins TRBV5-1 and TRBJ1-2; TRBD1 might be the D (6 bases). The CDR3 has 13 residues. V lost 2 bases, J lost 8 bases, and 13 bases lay in between. Germline-derived CDR1 and CDR2 are SGHRS and YFSETQ. CDR3 sequence (DNA): TGCGCCAGCAGCTTAAGAAGGGGGGGAGGCTACACCTTC. Its protein is CASSLRRGGGYTF. The whole variable domain, remainder taken from reference TRBV5-1 and TRBJ1-2, is KAGVTQTPRYLIKTRGQQVTLSCSPISGHRSVSWYQQTPGQGLQFLFEYFSETQRNKGNFPGRFSGRQFSNSRSEMNVSTLELGDSALYLCASSLRRGGGYTFGSGTRLTVV.

This clone turned up a few times. The chain recombines TRBV19 with TRBJ2-5; 7 nucleotides line up with TRBD1. Germline V CDR1 and CDR2: LNHDA, SQIVND (reference sequence). The CDR3 covers 13 residues. Trimming took 4 bases from V and 4 from J; bases not matched to a gene: 3. In DNA, the CDR3 is TGTGCCAGTAGTACCACAGGGGCAGAGACCCAGTACTTC. Protein: CASSTTGAETQYF.

The chain joins TRBV4-1 to TRBJ1-2; 9 bases are shared with TRBD1. V dropped 1 base and J dropped 2; count of bases not matched to a gene: 5. Germline CDR1 is MGHRA and CDR2 is YSYEKL. This CDR3 region has 16 residues. The CDR3 spells CASSQGRGTGNYGYTF. The DNA for the CDR3 is TGCGCCAGCAGCCAAGGCAGGGGGACAGGGAACTATGGCTACACCTTC.

The gene calls are TRBV4-1 and TRBJ1-1; D ambiguous. CDR1 MGHRA and CDR2 YSYEKL come from the germline V gene. V was cut by 2 bases and J by 11 bases, with 18 bases left in between. CDR3 length: 14 amino acids. The CDR3 DNA sequence: TGCGCCAGCAGCCAAAGGATTTTTGAGTTCAGGGCTTTCTTT. Residues: CASSQRIFEFRAFF.

The chain combines TRBV9 with TRBJ2-3, with 7 bases identical to TRBD1. Germline CDR1 reads SGDLS; CDR2 reads YYNGEE. This CDR3 is 15 amino acids long. V gave up 4 bases and J gave up 2 bases; unmatched junction bases: 7. CDR3 sequence (DNA): TGTGCCAGCAGCCCCCGAGACAGGGCCACAGATACGCAGTATTTT. This gives the protein CASSPRDRATDTQYF.

This clone occurred once. The V call is TRBV14, the J call TRBJ1-1; possibly TRBD1 for D (6 bases). Germline V lookup: CDR1 SGHDN, CDR2 FVKESK. The V and J ends lost 1 base and 11 bases respectively, with 14 bases between them. This CDR3 is 13 amino acids long. The DNA for the CDR3 is TGTGCCAGCAGCCAAGGCAGGGGCAGTGGGGCTTTCTTT. This sequence encodes CASSQGRGSGAFF.

V gene TRBV7-9 combines with J gene TRBJ1-5, with D perhaps matching TRBD1 (6 bases). V gave up 4 bases and J gave up 1 base, with 11 bases separating them. This CDR3 contains 15 residues. Germline lookup yields CDR1 SEHNR and CDR2 FQNEAQ (reference sequence). The CDR3 region has the DNA TGTGCCAGCAGCTCAACTCAGGGGAGCAATCAGCCCCAGCATTTT. It translates to CASSSTQGSNQPQHF.